The 2 T cell receptor beta chains below all came from one sample that was sequenced in a study of blood T cells in healthy people across ages. With a J-beta primer mix and a sample-barcoded 5' primer, a second PCR ran about 7 to 12 cycles. TCRdb independently ran MiXCR on the 5' RACE reads; one entry per CDR3 protein. The data hold just under 900,000 distinct CDR3 sequences, with more than 25% observed a single time. Specimen: blood. All receptors derive from a woman older than 75 in good health.

This clonotype was picked up many times. V is TRBV7-2 and J is TRBJ2-4; weak D call: TRBD1 (6 bases). V dropped 5 bases and J dropped 2 bases, with 10 bases sitting between them. CDR3 size: 14 residues. Per germline, CDR1 SGHTA and CDR2 FQGNSA. CDR3 in DNA: TGTGCCAGCAGCCACGGACAGACCAAAAACATTCAGTACTTC. Encoded protein: CASSHGQTKNIQYF.

The CDR3 region has the DNA TGTGCCAGCAGCCTCCGAGGAGAGGCGCATTCACCCCTCCACTTT. Protein product: CASSLRGEAHSPLHF. V usage is TRBV27 and J usage is TRBJ1-6; D not certain. The germline V gene encodes CDR1 MNHEY and CDR2 SMNVEV (reference sequence). The germline V and J ends were trimmed by 6 bases and 8 bases, with 17 bases remaining between them. This CDR3 has 15 amino acids.